The 18 T cell receptor beta chains presented below share a single source sample, sequenced in a study of blood T cell repertoires in COVID-19. This table comes from immunoSEQ multiplex PCR, and its TCRdb copy is limited to in-frame clones, with some not included. Of around 87,000 clones listed, 89% are singletons. Source material: peripheral blood. Receptors were obtained from a man aged 45-65 years with acute or convalescent COVID-19.

The V call is TRBV5-8, the J call TRBJ1-3; TRBD1 might be the D (6 bases). Germline lookup yields CDR1 SGHTS and CDR2 YDEGEE. Trimming cost V 3 bases and J 0 bases, with 16 bases left between them. CDR3 length: 17 amino acids. CDR3 nucleotide sequence: TGTGCCAGCAGCTCCCGGACAGCGACCGACTCTGGAAACACCATATATTTT. Protein: CASSSRTATDSGNTIYF.

V gene TRBV10-3 combines with J gene TRBJ2-6; 7 nucleotides align to TRBD1. The CDR3 totals 16 residues. J was trimmed by 1 base and V by 10 bases; bases with no gene match: 10. CDR1 and CDR2 (germline): ENHRY, SYGVKD. This CDR3 is CARPGQPLSGANVLTF. In nucleotides, the CDR3 is TGTGCCAGGCCGGGACAGCCACTTTCTGGGGCCAACGTCCTGACTTTC.

The V gene is TRBV2, the J gene TRBJ1-1; 7 nucleotides line up with TRBD1. Trimming cost V 6 bases and J 3 bases; bases outside gene matches: 4. CDR3 length: 13 residues. Germline V lookup: CDR1 SNHLY, CDR2 FYNNEI. The chain's CDR3 is CASSAGQDTEAFF. CDR3 nucleotides: TGTGCCAGCAGCGCCGGACAGGACACTGAAGCTTTCTTT.

The chain is built from TRBV28 and TRBJ1-5; D is unresolved. The CDR3 is 15 amino acids. Germline V gives CDR1 MDHEN, CDR2 SYDVKM. V was shortened by 5 bases and J by 4 bases, with 15 bases between the two germline ends. This CDR3 reads CASSLSGGGNQPQHF. CDR3 in DNA: TGTGCCAGCAGTCTCTCCGGTGGAGGGAATCAGCCCCAGCATTTT. Variable domain in full (rest from reference TRBV28 and TRBJ1-5): DVKVTQSSRYLVKRTGEKVFLECVQDMDHENMFWYRQDPGLGLRLIYFSYDVKMKEKGDIPEGYSVSREKKERFSLILESASTNQTSMYLCASSLSGGGNQPQHFGDGTRLSIL.

The CDR3 is CASSPAGAGNQPQHF. CDR3 DNA: TGTGCCAGCAGCCCGGCGGGGGCGGGCAATCAGCCCCAGCATTTT. This chain links TRBV7-6 with TRBJ1-5, with D possibly being TRBD1 (6 bases). V was clipped by 5 bases and J by 2 bases, with 13 bases between them. The CDR3 is 15 residues long. The germline CDR1 and CDR2 sequences are SGHVS and FNYEAQ.

The V call is TRBV29-1, the J call TRBJ1-5; D not resolved. Germline loops: CDR1 SQVTM, CDR2 ANQGSEA. The CDR3 contains 11 residues. The germline V and J ends were trimmed by 4 bases and 9 bases, with 10 bases remaining between them. The CDR3 DNA reads TGCAGCGTTGGAAGCGACGGGCCCCAGCATTTT. Amino acid sequence: CSVGSDGPQHF. Filled out from reference TRBV29-1 and TRBJ1-5, the complete variable domain reads SAVISQKPSRDICQRGTSLTIQCQVDSQVTMMFWYRQQPGQSLTLIATANQGSEATYESGFVIDKFPISRPNLTFSTLTVSNMSPEDSSIYLCSVGSDGPQHFGDGTRLSIL.

This sequence joins TRBV30 and TRBJ1-6; D gene ambiguous. CDR3 length: 15 amino acids. V lost 7 bases and J 0 bases, leaving 13 bases between the germline ends. Germline assignment: CDR1 GTSNPN and CDR2 SVGIG (reference sequence). The CDR3 nucleotides read TGTGCCTCCACGGACGGGAGCTCCTATAATTCACCCCTCCACTTT. Its translation: CASTDGSSYNSPLHF.

The chain carries TRBV7-2 and TRBJ2-7; 9 nucleotides align to TRBD2. This CDR3 contains 17 residues. Germline values: CDR1 SGHTA, CDR2 FQGNSA. After removal of 2 bases from V and 2 bases from J, the junction contained 10 bases not matched to a gene. CDR3 in amino acids: CASSLTWQRGVTYEQYF. The CDR3 DNA reads as TGTGCCAGCAGCTTAACGTGGCAGCGGGGGGTTACCTACGAGCAGTACTTC.

The chain is built from TRBV7-2 and TRBJ2-2, with 7 bases aligning to TRBD2. Losses at the gene ends were 3 bases for V and 3 bases for J; bases not matched to a gene: 4. The CDR3 extends over 15 amino acids. Germline V gene data show CDR1 as SGHTA and CDR2 as FQGNSA. In DNA, the CDR3 is TGTGCCAGCAGCTTGGGACTAACCGACACCGGGGAGCTGTTTTTT. Translating gives CASSLGLTDTGELFF. The full variable domain, in which reference TRBV7-2 and TRBJ2-2 provide the parts outside the CDR3, is GAGVSQSPSNKVTEKGKDVELRCDPISGHTALYWYRQSLGQGLEFLIYFQGNSAPDKSGLPSDRFSAERTGGSVSTLTIQRTQQEDSAVYLCASSLGLTDTGELFFGEGSRLTVL.

The gene calls are TRBV3-1 (or the pseudogene TRBV3-2) and TRBJ1-6; D possibly corresponds to TRBD1 (5 bases). Trimming removed 2 bases at V and 9 bases at J, with 14 bases between. From germline, CDR1 is LGHDT and CDR2 YNNKEL (reference sequence). This CDR3 region has 15 residues. The CDR3 DNA reads as TGTGCCAGCAGCCAAATGGTTCAGGGAGGTTCACCCCTCCACTTT. Translation gives CASSQMVQGGSPLHF.

The rearrangement uses TRBV19 and TRBJ1-6; D is possibly TRBD1 (6 bases). V was shortened by 5 bases and J by 6 bases, with 11 bases between the two germline ends. The germline V gene has CDR1 LNHDA and CDR2 SQIVND (reference sequence). The CDR3 totals 14 residues. The chain's CDR3 is CASSRQETNSPLHF. CDR3 nucleotides: TGTGCCAGTAGTCGACAGGAAACTAATTCACCCCTCCACTTT.

V and J are TRBV9 and TRBJ2-2; D perhaps matches TRBD2 (6 bases). Trimming stripped 0 bases from V and 0 bases from J, with 9 bases between. This CDR3 has 16 amino acids. Germline CDR1 reads SGDLS; CDR2 reads YYNGEE. The CDR3 spells CASSVAGDANTGELFF. The CDR3 DNA sequence: TGTGCCAGCAGCGTAGCGGGGGACGCGAACACCGGGGAGCTGTTTTTT.

CDR3 nucleotides: TGTGCCAGCAGCCGACAAAACACCGGGGAGCTGTTTTTT. This encodes CASSRQNTGELFF. V is TRBV11-3 and J is TRBJ2-2; no reliable D call. Trimming stripped 5 bases from V and 2 bases from J, with 6 bases between. The CDR3 totals 13 residues. CDR1 and CDR2 from the germline V gene are SGHNT and YENEEA.

V usage is TRBV27 and J usage is TRBJ1-6; the D gene is possibly TRBD1 (5 bases). The germline CDR1 and CDR2 sequences are MNHEY and SMNVEV (reference sequence). The CDR3 has 16 residues. V was clipped by 2 bases and J by 6 bases, with 14 bases between them. CDR3 DNA: TGTGCCAGCAGTTTACAGGGCCCCTCGCTTAATTCACCCCTCCACTTT. Translating gives CASSLQGPSLNSPLHF.

This clone has a handful of counts. The chain has TRBV11-2 and TRBJ2-1; D is uncertain. V lost 1 base to trimming and J lost 8 bases, with 9 bases between them. CDR1 is SGHAT and CDR2 is FQNNGV in the germline V gene. The CDR3 consists of 13 residues. The CDR3 protein is CASSLGGQYEQFF. CDR3 nucleotides: TGTGCCAGCAGCTTAGGTGGGCAGTATGAGCAGTTCTTC.

The rearrangement uses TRBV5-6 and TRBJ1-1; D call uncertain. The length of the CDR3 is 15 residues. The V end was cut by 6 bases, the J end by 1 base, with 16 bases between. Germline V gene lookup returns CDR1 SGHDT and CDR2 YYEEEE. The CDR3 coding sequence is TGTGCCAGCAACCTGGTGGGCCTGGGGAACACTGAAGCTTTCTTT. Translated: CASNLVGLGNTEAFF. The full variable domain, with the rest looked up from reference TRBV5-6 and TRBJ1-1, is DAGVTQSPTHLIKTRGQQVTLRCSPKSGHDTVSWYQQALGQGPQFIFQYYEEEERQRGNFPDRFSGHQFPNYSSELNVNALLLGDSALYLCASNLVGLGNTEAFFGQGTRLTVV.

The rearrangement joins TRBV7-3 to TRBJ1-1, with 9 nucleotides matching TRBD1. Germline V gene data show CDR1 as SGHTA and CDR2 as FQGTGA. This CDR3 has 17 residues. V shed 1 base and J 3 bases; nucleotides not matched to a gene: 9. The CDR3 bases are TGTGCCAGCAGCTTAAGGGGAACCGGGACAGGGCACACTGAAGCTTTCTTT. Its translation: CASSLRGTGTGHTEAFF. The variable domain in full, completed from reference TRBV7-3 and TRBJ1-1, reads GAGVSQTPSNKVTEKGKYVELRCDPISGHTALYWYRQSLGQGPEFLIYFQGTGAADDSGLPNDRFFAVRPEGSVSTLKIQRTERGDSAVYLCASSLRGTGTGHTEAFFGQGTRLTVV.

CDR3: CASSDAGPGELFF. CDR3 in DNA: TGTGCCAGCAGTGACGCGGGGCCCGGGGAGCTGTTTTTT. This sequence joins TRBV2 and TRBJ2-2; maybe TRBD2 (6 bases). Germline values: CDR1 SNHLY, CDR2 FYNNEI. Between the trimmed V and J ends, which lost 3 bases and 6 bases, there was a span of 8 bases. There are 13 residues in the CDR3.